This T cell receptor beta chain appears in the sequencing data of a study of blood T cell repertoires in COVID-19. Study-level background: The analysed material was cDNA or gDNA that came from T cells, B-cell-depleted T cells, or PBMCs.

Germline loops: CDR1 MNHEY, CDR2 SMNVEV (reference sequence). This CDR3 has 12 residues. V was pared by 5 bases and J by 8 bases, with 12 bases between. Per the original data handling: Amplified reference gene primers provided the basis for estimating nucleated cell counts. The method was immunoSEQ multiplex PCR; TCRdb's version includes in-frame clones alone and lacks a portion of them. V and J calls and clone size are given by that table; D and trimming were obtained from the DNA. Of approximately 190,000 clones in the sample, roughly 82% are singletons; the top ten hold under 5.5%. This clone was detected only a few times.

The TCR was taken from a woman in her twenties or thirties with acute or convalescent COVID-19. Sequenced input: peripheral blood. The rearrangement joins TRBV27 to TRBJ1-2; D is possibly TRBD1 (5 bases). The CDR3: CASSRAGYGYTF. The CDR3 bases are TGTGCCAGCAGTAGGGCAGGGTACGGCTACACCTTC.